Below are 25 T cell receptor beta chains sequenced from a single sample in a study of blood T cell repertoires in COVID-19 (dated by TCRdb to 2020 to 2021). Library method: the immunoSEQ multiplex PCR assay. TCRdb holds this immuneACCESS table with in-frame rearrangements only. Some clones are missing; in checked studies, unresolved V genes explain under half, and the rest has no known cause. The table for this sample lists approximately 250,000 clones; around four fifths of them were counted only once. The ten largest clonotypes hold approximately 4% of the sample. Sequencing used peripheral blood. These TCRs come from a man between 60 and 75 years old with acute or convalescent COVID-19.

This clone was recorded only once. The chain employs TRBV5-6 and TRBJ1-1, with 7 positions matching TRBD1. Germline CDR1 reads SGHDT; CDR2 reads YYEEEE. The CDR3 runs to 13 residues. J gave up 10 bases and V 5 bases, and 11 bases lay outside the gene matches. The CDR3 DNA reads TGTGCCAGCAGTCCCTTACAGGGGTCTCGAGCTTTCTTT. This gives the protein CASSPLQGSRAFF.

The rearrangement links TRBV28 to TRBJ1-5; unclear D gene. The V gene's germline CDR1 is MDHEN and CDR2 SYDVKM. The CDR3 spans 14 residues. With 6 bases removed from V and 1 base from J, the gap between germline ends came to 10 bases. In nucleotides, the CDR3 is TGTGCCAGCAGCAGTCCAGGCAGCAATCAGCCCCAGCATTTT. The encoded protein is CASSSPGSNQPQHF.

This clone was picked up one time. V and J are TRBV6-6 and TRBJ2-1; 9 bases fit TRBD2. The trim removed 4 bases at V and 9 bases at J, leaving 1 base unmatched. Per germline, CDR1 MNHNY and CDR2 SVGAGI (reference sequence). The CDR3 length is 12 residues. The DNA for the CDR3 is TGTGCCAGCAGTTCTAGCGGGGCTGAGCAGTTCTTC. It is translated as CASSSSGAEQFF.

J is TRBJ2-3 and V is TRBV10-3; weak D call: TRBD2 (5 bases). This CDR3 spans 14 amino acids. With 7 bases removed from V and 0 bases from J, the gap between germline ends came to 11 bases. Germline V gene data show CDR1 as ENHRY and CDR2 as SYGVKD. The CDR3 DNA reads TGTGCCATCAAGGGAGCGTTTAGCACAGATACGCAGTATTTT. Protein sequence: CAIKGAFSTDTQYF.

The V call is TRBV2, the J call TRBJ1-2; TRBD1 aligns across 7 bases. In germline, CDR1 is SNHLY, CDR2 FYNNEI. The CDR3 length is 14 residues. The V and J ends lost 6 bases and 2 bases, in that order; junction bases with no gene match: 6. For the CDR3, the DNA is TGTGCCAGCAGGGGACAGACCACGAACTATGGCTACACCTTC. Translated: CASRGQTTNYGYTF. Using reference TRBV2 and TRBJ1-2 for the parts outside the CDR3, the full variable domain is EPEVTQTPSHQVTQMGQEVILRCVPISNHLYFYWYRQILGQKVEFLVSFYNNEISEKSEIFDDQFSVERPDGSNFTLKIRSTKLEDSAMYFCASRGQTTNYGYTFGSGTRLTVV.

The gene calls are TRBV4-2 and TRBJ1-1; possibly TRBD1 for D (5 bases). The V gene's germline CDR1 is LGHNA and CDR2 YNFKEQ. Trimming left V 5 bases short and J 1 base short, with 11 bases between. The CDR3 loop spans 14 amino acids. CDR3 sequence: CASSLGQRNTEAFF. CDR3 sequence (DNA): TGTGCCAGCAGCTTGGGGCAGCGGAACACTGAAGCTTTCTTT.

The J gene is TRBJ2-2, the V gene TRBV19; perhaps TRBD2 as D (7 bases). Deletions cut 5 bases from V and 3 bases from J, with 13 bases between. Germline CDR1 and CDR2: LNHDA and SQIVND (reference sequence). The CDR3 totals 15 residues. This CDR3 reads CASSSSGGYTGELFF. The CDR3 DNA sequence: TGTGCCAGTAGTTCTTCGGGGGGCTACACCGGGGAGCTGTTTTTT.

This CDR3 is CASSLGAGDGYGYTF. The CDR3, as DNA: TGTGCCAGCAGCTTAGGGGCAGGGGATGGGTATGGCTACACCTTC. The chain carries TRBV7-9 and TRBJ1-2; weak D call: TRBD1 (6 bases). Germline V lookup: CDR1 SEHNR, CDR2 FQNEAQ (reference sequence). V gave up 1 base and J gave up 5 bases, with 14 bases separating them. The CDR3 spans 15 residues. Supplemented by reference TRBV7-9 and TRBJ1-2, the full variable domain reads DTGVSQNPRHKITKRGQNVTFRCDPISEHNRLYWYRQTLGQGPEFLTYFQNEAQLEKSRLLSDRFSAERPKGSFSTLEIQRTEQGDSAMYLCASSLGAGDGYGYTFGSGTRLTVV.

Concerning this clone itself: Other DNA sequences in this specimen translate into the identical CDR3. The chain carries TRBV5-1 and TRBJ2-1; unclear D gene. The CDR3 is made up of 12 amino acids. Germline CDR1 SGHRS, CDR2 YFSETQ. The V gene lost 0 bases and the J gene lost 8 bases, with 6 bases spanning the gap. The CDR3 DNA is TGCGCCAGCAGCTTGGGAGGTGATGAGCAGTTCTTC. The encoded protein is CASSLGGDEQFF.

This clone showed up just once. The V and J genes are TRBV15 and TRBJ2-2; D unresolved. Germline-derived CDR1 and CDR2 are LNHNV and YYDKDF (reference sequence). This CDR3 region has 16 residues. Trimming left V 0 bases short and J 3 bases short, with 11 bases between. Here the CDR3 DNA reads TGTGCCACCAGCAGAGATTTCCCTTATGACACCGGGGAGCTGTTTTTT. Protein: CATSRDFPYDTGELFF.

The chain links TRBV4-1 to TRBJ2-1; D remains unclear. CDR1 MGHRA and CDR2 YSYEKL come from the germline V gene. The CDR3 is made up of 15 amino acids. V lost 1 base and J lost 0, with 7 bases in between. Written as DNA, the CDR3 is TGCGCCAGCAGCCAAGGGGCCCGCTCCTACAATGAGCAGTTCTTC. It encodes CASSQGARSYNEQFF.

The chain uses TRBV2 and TRBJ2-2, with D possibly being TRBD2 (5 bases). Deletions cut 5 bases from V and 3 bases from J, with 10 bases between. Per the germline V gene, CDR1 is SNHLY and CDR2 is FYNNEI. The CDR3 totals 14 residues. CDR3 DNA: TGTGCCAGCAGTCCACGGGGATACACCGGGGAGCTGTTTTTT. This gives the protein CASSPRGYTGELFF.

The CDR3 protein is CASSPPREETQYF. CDR3 DNA: TGTGCCAGCAGCCCCCCGAGGGAAGAGACCCAGTACTTC. The genes are TRBV6-6 and TRBJ2-5, with D tentatively TRBD2 (5 bases). CDR1 MNHNY and CDR2 SVGAGI come from the germline V gene (reference sequence). The V end lost 6 bases, the J end lost 3 bases, and 11 bases lay between the germline ends. The CDR3 runs to 13 residues.

The rearrangement joins TRBV7-2 to TRBJ2-3; 10 nucleotides align to TRBD2. The CDR3 sequence is 15 residues long. Looked up from germline, CDR1 is SGHTA and CDR2 is FQGNSA. The J segment lost 3 bases and the V segment lost 6 bases, leaving 6 bases of the junction unmatched. CDR3 in DNA: TGTGCCAGCAGACCCGGGACTAGCGTAACAGATACGCAGTATTTT. This codes for CASRPGTSVTDTQYF.

The chain uses TRBV27 and TRBJ2-7; 12 nucleotides match TRBD2. Germline-derived CDR1 and CDR2 are MNHEY and SMNVEV (reference sequence). The CDR3 covers 18 residues. Trimming cost V 2 bases and J 2 bases; bases outside gene matches: 10. This CDR3 is CASSLRLAGGPVAYEQYF. In DNA, the CDR3 is TGTGCCAGCAGTTTACGGCTAGCGGGAGGGCCGGTCGCCTACGAGCAGTACTTC.

This chain joins TRBV6-4 and TRBJ1-5, with no clear D. Per the germline V gene, CDR1 is MRHNA and CDR2 is SNTAGT. V shed 2 bases and J shed 3 bases, with 11 bases lying between them. The CDR3 is 15 residues long. In nucleotides, the CDR3 is TGTGCCAGCAGTGACGCGGCACCTTTCAATCAGCCCCAGCATTTT. Amino acids: CASSDAAPFNQPQHF.

This chain uses TRBV5-6 with TRBJ1-5; D may be TRBD1 (5 bases). The germline gives CDR1 SGHDT, CDR2 YYEEEE. The CDR3 extends over 15 amino acids. Deletions cut 1 base from V and 5 bases from J, with 13 bases between. CDR3 sequence reads: CASSLWGRLHQPQHF. Written as DNA, the CDR3 is TGTGCCAGCAGCTTGTGGGGGAGGTTACATCAGCCCCAGCATTTT.

J is TRBJ1-1 and V is TRBV10-1; possible D gene TRBD1, 5 bases. CDR1 is WNHNN and CDR2 is SYGVQD in the germline V gene (reference sequence). V was clipped by 7 bases and J by 4 bases, with 13 bases between them. The length of the CDR3 is 13 residues. The CDR3 protein is CASKKGLTTEAFF. CDR3 bases: TGCGCCAGCAAGAAGGGGTTGACCACTGAAGCTTTCTTT.

The chain links TRBV6-6 to TRBJ1-2, with 7 bases lining up with TRBD1. The CDR3 has 14 residues. With V trimmed by 7 bases and J by 8 bases, 13 bases remained unmatched. Per the germline V gene, CDR1 is MNHNY and CDR2 is SVGAGI (reference sequence). The CDR3 here is CASTTYRGWQGYTF. The CDR3 DNA follows: TGTGCCAGCACGACCTACAGGGGATGGCAGGGCTACACCTTC.

This sequence joins TRBV6-5 and TRBJ2-1; 9 bases fit TRBD2. The CDR3 runs to 14 residues. V lost 7 bases, J lost 5 bases, and 6 bases stayed unmatched. Per germline, CDR1 MNHEY and CDR2 SVGAGI. CDR3 nucleotide sequence: TGTGCCAGCAAGGCTAGCGGGGCCAACAATGAGCAGTTCTTC. As protein: CASKASGANNEQFF.

The chain couples TRBV16 to TRBJ1-4; D not resolved. Trimming took 2 bases from V and 3 from J, leaving 13 bases between them. This CDR3 is 16 amino acids long. The germline V gene has CDR1 KGHSY and CDR2 FQNENV. The CDR3 loop is CASSQRRAGANEKLFF. DNA of the CDR3: TGTGCCAGCAGCCAAAGAAGGGCCGGGGCTAATGAAAAACTGTTTTTT.

V gene TRBV15 combines with J gene TRBJ1-6; 7 nucleotides agree with TRBD1. The CDR3 covers 15 residues. The V and J ends lost 3 bases and 5 bases, in that order; junction bases with no gene match: 4. Looked up from germline, CDR1 is LNHNV and CDR2 is YYDKDF (reference sequence). The CDR3 nucleotides are TGTGCCACCAGCAGGGATACAGGGGATAATTCACCCCTCCACTTT. Amino acids: CATSRDTGDNSPLHF.

V is TRBV2 and J is TRBJ1-2; D is possibly TRBD1 (6 bases). Germline loops: CDR1 SNHLY, CDR2 FYNNEI. Trimming shortened V by 6 bases and J by 12 bases, and 17 bases separated the two germline ends. The CDR3 is 12 residues long. The DNA of the CDR3 is TGTGCCAGCAGCTCCCCAACAGGGTCCCACACCTTC. It encodes CASSSPTGSHTF.

V is TRBV19 and J is TRBJ1-5, with no clear D. V lost 5 bases to trimming and J lost 4 bases, with 15 bases between them. Germline V lookup: CDR1 LNHDA, CDR2 SQIVND (reference sequence). The CDR3 is 15 residues long. CDR3 sequence: CASSLNSPMNQPQHF. CDR3 sequence (DNA): TGTGCCAGTAGTTTGAACAGTCCGATGAATCAGCCCCAGCATTTT.

J is TRBJ2-7 and V is TRBV29-1; the match to TRBD1 covers 10 bases. The V gene's germline CDR1 is SQVTM and CDR2 ANQGSEA. Germline trimming cut 1 base from V and 3 bases from J; bases unmatched to any gene: 6. The CDR3 sequence is 15 residues long. DNA of the CDR3: TGCAGCGTTGAAGTCAGGGACAGGGGCAGCTACGAGCAGTACTTC. This codes for CSVEVRDRGSYEQYF.